These 21 T cell receptor beta chains were sequenced from one sample in a study of OX40 agonist ivuxolimab in advanced cancers. Assay: immunoSEQ multiplex PCR; the TCRdb copy retains only in-frame clones and omits some. The data hold about 42,000 clones, with about 87% observed a single time. The material was CD4+ or CD8+ T cells sorted from blood, obtained in a trial of the OX40 agonist ivuxolimab. All receptors derive from an adult with an advanced solid tumor such as melanoma, head and neck, liver or kidney cancer.

The genes are TRBV19 and TRBJ2-7; unclear D gene. Deletions cut 5 bases from V and 1 base from J, with 12 bases between. Germline loops: CDR1 LNHDA, CDR2 SQIVND (reference sequence). The CDR3 consists of 14 residues. The CDR3, as DNA: TGTGCCAGTAGTTTGGCTTCCGATTCCTACGAGCAGTACTTC. It yields the protein CASSLASDSYEQYF.

V and J are TRBV6-1 and TRBJ2-1, with 12 bases matching TRBD2. The V segment lost 4 bases and the J segment 2 bases; nucleotides outside the gene matches: 0. The length of the CDR3 is 15 residues. Germline assignment: CDR1 MNHNS and CDR2 SASEGT. The CDR3 is CASSGLAGAYNEQFF. DNA for the CDR3: TGTGCCAGCAGTGGACTAGCGGGAGCCTACAATGAGCAGTTCTTC.

This chain links TRBV6-5 with TRBJ2-7, with 7 bases aligning to TRBD1. Per germline, CDR1 MNHEY and CDR2 SVGAGI. With 6 bases clipped from V and 2 bases from J, the junction kept 7 bases outside the gene matches. The CDR3 has 14 amino acids. CDR3 protein: CASRRGQPPYEQYF. The CDR3, as DNA: TGTGCCAGCAGGAGGGGACAGCCCCCCTACGAGCAGTACTTC.

This chain joins TRBV11-2 and TRBJ1-3; no clear D gene. The CDR3 is 13 amino acids. V was trimmed by 4 bases and J by 2 bases, leaving 6 bases between them. The germline CDR1 and CDR2 sequences are SGHAT and FQNNGV. The CDR3 loop is CASSSSAGNTIYF. CDR3 DNA sequence: TGTGCCAGCAGCTCTTCCGCTGGAAACACCATATATTTT.

This chain links TRBV11-2 with TRBJ2-3, with TRBD2 matching over 8 bases. Losses at the gene ends were 5 bases for V and 2 bases for J; bases not matched to a gene: 6. CDR3 size: 15 residues. Germline values: CDR1 SGHAT, CDR2 FQNNGV. The CDR3 protein is CASSRRGLVTDTQYF. The CDR3 DNA sequence: TGTGCCAGCAGCCGCCGGGGACTAGTCACAGATACGCAGTATTTT.

The chain carries TRBV5-1 and TRBJ2-7; D might be TRBD1 (5 bases). CDR3 length: 14 residues. Trimming left V 2 bases short and J 0 bases short, with 9 bases between. The germline CDR1 and CDR2 sequences are SGHRS and YFSETQ. The DNA of the CDR3 is TGCGCCAGCAGCTTAGGGGCGGACTCCTACGAGCAGTACTTC. Translating it yields CASSLGADSYEQYF.

V and J are TRBV14 and TRBJ2-2; 8 bases fit TRBD1. The germline CDR1 and CDR2 sequences are SGHDN and FVKESK. The CDR3 contains 16 residues. Trimming at V came to 2 bases and at J to 4 bases, leaving 6 bases not matched to a gene. CDR3 sequence: CASSQLRTGSTGELFF. CDR3 sequence (DNA): TGTGCCAGCAGCCAACTCCGGACAGGGTCCACCGGGGAGCTGTTTTTT.

As concerns this clone: Other DNA sequences in this sample translate to the same CDR3. The rearrangement uses TRBV5-8 and TRBJ2-1; 7 bases fit TRBD2. The germline V gene encodes CDR1 SGHTS and CDR2 YDEGEE. J gave up 1 base and V 2 bases, and 3 bases lay outside the gene matches. This CDR3 contains 15 residues. The CDR3, as DNA: TGTGCCAGCAGCTTAGAGGGAGGGTCCTACAATGAGCAGTTCTTC. Its translation is CASSLEGGSYNEQFF. The full variable domain, rest sourced from reference TRBV5-8 and TRBJ2-1, is EAGVTQSPTHLIKTRGQQATLRCSPISGHTSVYWYQQALGLGLQFLLWYDEGEERNRGNFPPRFSGRQFPNYSSELNVNALELEDSALYLCASSLEGGSYNEQFFGPGTRLTVL.

J is TRBJ2-2 and V is TRBV19, with D perhaps being TRBD1 or TRBD2 (5 bases each). V lost 3 bases, J lost 4 bases, and 12 bases lay in between. The CDR3 contains 15 residues. CDR1 and CDR2 from the germline V gene are LNHDA and SQIVND (reference sequence). The DNA of the CDR3 is TGTGCCAGTAGTATCTGGGGCGCGGGCACCGGGGAGCTGTTTTTT. Its translation: CASSIWGAGTGELFF.

The genes are TRBV7-9 and TRBJ2-1, with 14 nucleotides matching TRBD2. Trimming removed 4 bases from V and 8 bases from J; junction bases left unmatched: 4. This CDR3 comprises 15 residues. Germline V gene sequence: CDR1 SEHNR, CDR2 FQNEAQ (reference sequence). The CDR3 here is CASSSGTSGSDEQFF. The CDR3 DNA sequence: TGTGCCAGCAGCTCCGGGACTAGCGGGAGCGATGAGCAGTTCTTC.

This clone was found once. The chain carries TRBV30 and TRBJ1-6, with 10 nucleotides matching TRBD1. The germline V gene encodes CDR1 GTSNPN and CDR2 SVGIG (reference sequence). The CDR3 contains 16 residues. Germline trimming cut 4 bases from V and 7 bases from J; bases unmatched to any gene: 10. CDR3 in amino acids: CAWKRQGALRNSPLHF. CDR3 nucleotides: TGTGCCTGGAAACGACAGGGGGCTCTCAGAAATTCACCCCTCCACTTT.

This chain uses TRBV28 with TRBJ1-2; TRBD1 is a possible D gene (6 bases). The CDR3 has 15 amino acids. Germline V lookup: CDR1 MDHEN, CDR2 SYDVKM. The V end lost 6 bases, the J end lost 4 bases, and 18 bases lay between the germline ends. CDR3 nucleotides: TGTGCCAGCAGCCCCGGGGGGGGGCTAGCCTATGGCTACACCTTC. It codes for CASSPGGGLAYGYTF.

This chain connects TRBV4-1 to TRBJ1-2, with TRBD1 matching 12 bases. V was clipped by 4 bases and J by 7 bases; unmatched bases: 10. The CDR3 runs to 16 residues. The germline CDR1 and CDR2 sequences are MGHRA and YSYEKL. The CDR3 bases are TGCGCCAGCAGCCGCGGGACAGGGGGCGCCCTCCCTGGCTACACCTTC. As protein: CASSRGTGGALPGYTF.

The rearrangement links TRBV5-4 to TRBJ2-5, with 8 bases fitting TRBD2. This CDR3 comprises 14 residues. CDR1 is SGHNT and CDR2 is YYREEE in the germline V gene (reference sequence). With 4 bases clipped from V and 4 bases from J, the junction kept 6 bases outside the gene matches. The CDR3 sequence is CASSIREGGETQYF. CDR3 nucleotides: TGTGCCAGCAGCATCCGGGAGGGTGGAGAGACCCAGTACTTC.

This clone was seen a single time. The chain couples TRBV6-5 to TRBJ2-2; unclear D gene. V was clipped by 6 bases and J by 2 bases, with 13 bases between them. CDR1 is MNHEY, CDR2 SVGAGI, per germline. This CDR3 is built from 15 residues. The CDR3 protein is CASRTGQLNTGELFF. CDR3 in DNA: TGTGCCAGCAGGACGGGCCAACTTAACACCGGGGAGCTGTTTTTT.

V and J are TRBV27 and TRBJ2-5, with D uncertain. Trimming pared 2 bases from V and 4 bases from J, leaving 14 bases between. From germline, CDR1 is MNHEY and CDR2 SMNVEV (reference sequence). This CDR3 region has 15 residues. In DNA form, the CDR3 reads TGTGCCAGCAGTTTAATGGGCCCTCCCGGAGAGACCCAGTACTTC. This gives the protein CASSLMGPPGETQYF.

V and J are TRBV2 and TRBJ2-7, with 7 bases lining up with TRBD1. The J segment lost 2 bases and the V segment lost 7 bases, leaving 2 bases of the junction unmatched. The germline V gene encodes CDR1 SNHLY and CDR2 FYNNEI. This CDR3 is built from 12 residues. CDR3 sequence reads: CASIGQAYEQYF. For the CDR3, the DNA is TGTGCCAGCATTGGACAGGCCTACGAGCAGTACTTC.

The rearrangement links TRBV14 to TRBJ1-1; D unclear. Germline lookup yields CDR1 SGHDN and CDR2 FVKESK. CDR3 length: 14 amino acids. V was cut by 4 bases and J by 5 bases, with 14 bases left in between. The CDR3 loop reads CASSRRTSGTEAFF. As DNA, the CDR3 is TGTGCCAGCAGCCGGCGGACCTCGGGTACTGAAGCTTTCTTT.

The V call is TRBV28, the J call TRBJ1-2; D perhaps matches TRBD1 (5 bases). The CDR3 consists of 16 residues. Germline CDR1 is MDHEN and CDR2 is SYDVKM. V lost 3 bases and J lost 2, with 16 bases in between. This CDR3 reads CASSFPDRQINYGYTF. The CDR3 coding sequence is TGTGCCAGCAGTTTTCCTGATCGACAGATAAACTATGGCTACACCTTC.

The CDR3 loop is CSVGGTGMYNEQFF. CDR3 coding DNA: TGCAGCGTCGGTGGGACAGGGATGTACAATGAGCAGTTCTTC. The V call is TRBV29-1, the J call TRBJ2-1; 9 bases are shared with TRBD1. The germline V gene has CDR1 SQVTM and CDR2 ANQGSEA. The CDR3 spans 14 residues. The V gene end was trimmed by 6 bases and the J gene end by 4 bases; junction bases not matched to a gene: 7.

This sequence joins TRBV7-3 and TRBJ1-1, with TRBD1 matching over 10 bases. The J segment lost 2 bases and the V segment lost 4 bases, leaving 7 bases of the junction unmatched. The CDR3 totals 16 residues. Germline CDR1 and CDR2: SGHTA and FQGTGA. The CDR3, as DNA: TGTGCCAGCAGCTATACGACAGGGGGCTTTAACACTGAAGCTTTCTTT. Amino acids: CASSYTTGGFNTEAFF.